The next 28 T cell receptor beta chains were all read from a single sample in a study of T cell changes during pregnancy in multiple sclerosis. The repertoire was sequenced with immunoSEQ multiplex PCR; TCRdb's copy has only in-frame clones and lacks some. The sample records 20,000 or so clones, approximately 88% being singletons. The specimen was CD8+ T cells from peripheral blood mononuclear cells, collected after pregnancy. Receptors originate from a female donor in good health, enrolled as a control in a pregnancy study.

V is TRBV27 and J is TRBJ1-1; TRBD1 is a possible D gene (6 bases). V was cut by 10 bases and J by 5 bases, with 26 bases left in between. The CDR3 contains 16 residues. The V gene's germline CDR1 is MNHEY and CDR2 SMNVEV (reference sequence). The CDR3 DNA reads TGTGCCACCCGCAAACAGGGATTTGGCTTGTTGACTGAAGCTTTCTTT. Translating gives CATRKQGFGLLTEAFF.

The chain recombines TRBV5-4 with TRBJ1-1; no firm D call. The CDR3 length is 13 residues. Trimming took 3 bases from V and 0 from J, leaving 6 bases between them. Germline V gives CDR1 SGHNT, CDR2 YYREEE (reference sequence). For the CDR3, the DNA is TGTGCCAGCAGCTCGGTACTGAACACTGAAGCTTTCTTT. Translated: CASSSVLNTEAFF.

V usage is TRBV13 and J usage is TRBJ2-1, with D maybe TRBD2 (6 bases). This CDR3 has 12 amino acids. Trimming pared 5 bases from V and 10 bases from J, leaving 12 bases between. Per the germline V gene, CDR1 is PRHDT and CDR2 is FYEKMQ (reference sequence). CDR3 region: CASSALAEEQFF. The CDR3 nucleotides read TGTGCCAGCAGCGCATTAGCGGAGGAGCAGTTCTTC.

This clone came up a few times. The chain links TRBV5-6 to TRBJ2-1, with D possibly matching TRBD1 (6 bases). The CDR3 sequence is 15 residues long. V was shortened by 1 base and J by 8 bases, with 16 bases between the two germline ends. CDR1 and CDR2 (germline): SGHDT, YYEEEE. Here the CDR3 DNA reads TGTGCCAGCAGCTTGTACAGGGCCCCGGTCGATGAGCAGTTCTTC. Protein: CASSLYRAPVDEQFF.

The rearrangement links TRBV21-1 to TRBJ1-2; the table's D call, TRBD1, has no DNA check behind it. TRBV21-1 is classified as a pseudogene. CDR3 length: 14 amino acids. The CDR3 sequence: CASTLTGDVYGYTF. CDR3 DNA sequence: TGTGCCAGCACTCTGACAGGGGACGTCTATGGCTACACCTTC.

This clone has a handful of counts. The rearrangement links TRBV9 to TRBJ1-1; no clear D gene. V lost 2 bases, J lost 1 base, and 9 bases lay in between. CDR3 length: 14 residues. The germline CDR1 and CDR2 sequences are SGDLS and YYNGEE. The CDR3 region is CASSVGLGNTEAFF. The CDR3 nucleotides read TGTGCCAGCAGCGTCGGGTTAGGGAACACTGAAGCTTTCTTT.

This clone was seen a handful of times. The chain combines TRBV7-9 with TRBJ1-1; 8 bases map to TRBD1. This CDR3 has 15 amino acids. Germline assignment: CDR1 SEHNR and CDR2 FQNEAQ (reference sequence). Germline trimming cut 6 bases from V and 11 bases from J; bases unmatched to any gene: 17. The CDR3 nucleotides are TGTGCCAGCAGGGATGGGCAGGGGGCTGCTAGGTCCGCTTTCTTT. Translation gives CASRDGQGAARSAFF. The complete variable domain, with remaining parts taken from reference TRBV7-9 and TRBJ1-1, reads DTGVSQNPRHKITKRGQNVTFRCDPISEHNRLYWYRQTLGQGPEFLTYFQNEAQLEKSRLLSDRFSAERPKGSFSTLEIQRTEQGDSAMYLCASRDGQGAARSAFFGQGTRLTVV.

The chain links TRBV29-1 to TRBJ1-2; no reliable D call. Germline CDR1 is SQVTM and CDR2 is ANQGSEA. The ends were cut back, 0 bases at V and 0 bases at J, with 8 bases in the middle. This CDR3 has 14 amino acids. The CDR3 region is CSVEDLGANYGYTF. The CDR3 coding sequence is TGCAGCGTTGAAGATCTCGGAGCTAACTATGGCTACACCTTC. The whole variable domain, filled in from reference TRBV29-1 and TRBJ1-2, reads SAVISQKPSRDICQRGTSLTIQCQVDSQVTMMFWYRQQPGQSLTLIATANQGSEATYESGFVIDKFPISRPNLTFSTLTVSNMSPEDSSIYLCSVEDLGANYGYTFGSGTRLTVV.

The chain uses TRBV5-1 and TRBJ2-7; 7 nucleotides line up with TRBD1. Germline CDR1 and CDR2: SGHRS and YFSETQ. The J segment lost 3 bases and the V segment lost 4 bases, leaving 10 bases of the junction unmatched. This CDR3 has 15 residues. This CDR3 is CASSEEDRDLYEQYF. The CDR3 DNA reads TGCGCCAGCAGCGAAGAAGACAGGGATCTCTACGAGCAGTACTTC.

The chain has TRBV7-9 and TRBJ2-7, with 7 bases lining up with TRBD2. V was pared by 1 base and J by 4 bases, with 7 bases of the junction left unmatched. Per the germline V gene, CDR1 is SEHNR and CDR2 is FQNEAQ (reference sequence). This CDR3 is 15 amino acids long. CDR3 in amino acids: CASSLGGGRGYEQYF. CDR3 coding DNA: TGTGCCAGCAGCTTAGGGGGGGGTCGCGGGTACGAGCAGTACTTC.

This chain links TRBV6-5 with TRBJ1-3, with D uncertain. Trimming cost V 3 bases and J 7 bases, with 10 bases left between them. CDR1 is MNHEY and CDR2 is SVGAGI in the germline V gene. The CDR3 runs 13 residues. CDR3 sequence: CASSYSQANTIYF. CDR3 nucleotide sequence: TGTGCCAGCAGTTATAGTCAGGCGAACACCATATATTTT.

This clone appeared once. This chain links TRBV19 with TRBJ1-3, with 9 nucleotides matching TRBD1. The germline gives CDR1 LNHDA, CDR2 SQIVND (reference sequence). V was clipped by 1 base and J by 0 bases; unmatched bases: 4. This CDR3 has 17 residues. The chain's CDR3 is CASSIGTGAGSGNTIYF. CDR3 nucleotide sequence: TGTGCCAGTAGTATAGGGACAGGGGCAGGCTCTGGAAACACCATATATTTT.

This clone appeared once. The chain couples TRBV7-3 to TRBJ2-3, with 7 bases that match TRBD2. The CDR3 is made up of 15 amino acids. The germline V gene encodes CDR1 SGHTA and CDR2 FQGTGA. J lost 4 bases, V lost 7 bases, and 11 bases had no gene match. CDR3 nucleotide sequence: TGTGCCAGCACCCTCGGGGGGAGTTTCGCAGATACGCAGTATTTT. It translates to CASTLGGSFADTQYF.

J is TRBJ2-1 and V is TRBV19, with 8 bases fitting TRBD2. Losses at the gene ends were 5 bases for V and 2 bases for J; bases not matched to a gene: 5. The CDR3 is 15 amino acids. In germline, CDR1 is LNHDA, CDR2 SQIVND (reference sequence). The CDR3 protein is CASSQAGEAYNEQFF. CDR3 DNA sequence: TGTGCCAGTAGTCAAGCGGGGGAAGCCTACAATGAGCAGTTCTTC.

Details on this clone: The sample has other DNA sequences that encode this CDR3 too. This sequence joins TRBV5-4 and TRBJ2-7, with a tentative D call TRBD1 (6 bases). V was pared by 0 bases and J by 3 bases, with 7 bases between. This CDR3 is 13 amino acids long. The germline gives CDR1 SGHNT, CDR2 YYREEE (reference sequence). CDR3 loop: CASSLEQGYEQYF. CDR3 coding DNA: TGTGCCAGCAGCTTGGAACAGGGCTACGAGCAGTACTTC.

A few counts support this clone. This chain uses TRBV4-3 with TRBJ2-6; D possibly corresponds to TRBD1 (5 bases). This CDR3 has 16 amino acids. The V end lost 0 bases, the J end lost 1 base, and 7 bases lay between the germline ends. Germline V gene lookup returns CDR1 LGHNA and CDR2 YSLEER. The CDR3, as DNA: TGCGCCAGCAGCCAAGAGCCAGGGTCTGGGGCCAACGTCCTGACTTTC. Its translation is CASSQEPGSGANVLTF.

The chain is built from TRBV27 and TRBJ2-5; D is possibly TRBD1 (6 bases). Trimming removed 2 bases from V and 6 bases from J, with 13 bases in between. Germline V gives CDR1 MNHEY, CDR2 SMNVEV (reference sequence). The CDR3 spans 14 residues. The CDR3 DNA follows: TGTGCCAGCAGTTTAGGTTCAGGGGATCAGACCCAGTACTTC. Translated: CASSLGSGDQTQYF.

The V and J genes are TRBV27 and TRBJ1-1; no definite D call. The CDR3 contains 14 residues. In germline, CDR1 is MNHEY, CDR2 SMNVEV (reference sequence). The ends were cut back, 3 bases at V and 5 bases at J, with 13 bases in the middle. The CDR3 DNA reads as TGTGCCAGCAGTTTTACTCCCCCAGGTACTGAAGCTTTCTTT. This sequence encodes CASSFTPPGTEAFF.

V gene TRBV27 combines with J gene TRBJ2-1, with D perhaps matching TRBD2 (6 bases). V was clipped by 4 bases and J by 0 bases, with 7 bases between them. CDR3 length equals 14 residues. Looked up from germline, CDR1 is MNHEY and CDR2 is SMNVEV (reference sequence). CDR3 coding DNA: TGTGCCAGCAGTTCCGGGAGCTCCTACAATGAGCAGTTCTTC. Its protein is CASSSGSSYNEQFF.

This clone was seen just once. For the CDR3, the DNA is TGTGCCAGCATGGGACTAGAGGGTCAAGAGACCCAGTACTTC. It encodes CASMGLEGQETQYF. This chain uses TRBV19 with TRBJ2-5; 8 bases match TRBD2. Germline CDR1 LNHDA, CDR2 SQIVND (reference sequence). The CDR3 has 14 amino acids. J lost 2 bases, V lost 9 bases, and 8 bases had no gene match.

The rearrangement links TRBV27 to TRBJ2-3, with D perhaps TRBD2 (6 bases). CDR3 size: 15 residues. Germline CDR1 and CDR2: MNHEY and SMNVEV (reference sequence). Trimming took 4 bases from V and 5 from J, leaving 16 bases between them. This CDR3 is CASSSPGVAEDTQYF. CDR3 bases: TGTGCCAGCAGTTCCCCTGGGGTAGCGGAAGATACGCAGTATTTT.

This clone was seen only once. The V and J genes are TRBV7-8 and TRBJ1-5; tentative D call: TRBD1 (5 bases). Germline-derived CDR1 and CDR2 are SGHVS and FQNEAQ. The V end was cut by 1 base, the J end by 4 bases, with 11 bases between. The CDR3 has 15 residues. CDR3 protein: CASSLEGRVNQPQHF. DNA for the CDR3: TGTGCCAGCAGCTTAGAGGGCAGGGTAAATCAGCCCCAGCATTTT.

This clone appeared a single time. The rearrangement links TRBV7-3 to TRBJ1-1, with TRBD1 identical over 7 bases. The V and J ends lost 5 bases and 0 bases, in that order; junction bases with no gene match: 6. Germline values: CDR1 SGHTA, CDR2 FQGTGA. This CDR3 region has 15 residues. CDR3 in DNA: TGTGCCAGCAGCGAGAGGACAGGCTTGAACACTGAAGCTTTCTTT. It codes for CASSERTGLNTEAFF.

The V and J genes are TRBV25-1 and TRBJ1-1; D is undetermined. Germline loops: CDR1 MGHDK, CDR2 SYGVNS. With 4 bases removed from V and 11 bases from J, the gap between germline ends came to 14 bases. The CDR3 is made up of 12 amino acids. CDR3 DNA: TGTGCCAGCAGTGCGCCGAGGAGTTTCGCTTTCTTT. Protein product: CASSAPRSFAFF. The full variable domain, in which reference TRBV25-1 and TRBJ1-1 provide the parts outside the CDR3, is EADIYQTPRYLVIGTGKKITLECSQTMGHDKMYWYQQDPGMELHLIHYSYGVNSTEKGDLSSESTVSRIRTEHFPLTLESARPSHTSQYLCASSAPRSFAFFGQGTRLTVV.

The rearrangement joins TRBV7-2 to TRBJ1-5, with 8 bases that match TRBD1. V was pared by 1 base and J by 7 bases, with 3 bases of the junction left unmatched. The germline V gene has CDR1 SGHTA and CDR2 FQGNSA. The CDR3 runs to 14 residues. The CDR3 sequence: CASSLGTGPQPQHF. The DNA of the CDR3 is TGTGCCAGCAGCTTAGGGACAGGGCCCCAGCCCCAGCATTTT.

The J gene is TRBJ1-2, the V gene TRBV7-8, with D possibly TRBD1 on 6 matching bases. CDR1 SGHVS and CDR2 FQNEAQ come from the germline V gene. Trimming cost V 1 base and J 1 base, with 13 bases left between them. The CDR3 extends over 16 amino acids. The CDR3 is CASSLVGGALNYGYTF. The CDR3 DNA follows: TGTGCCAGCAGCTTAGTAGGGGGGGCCCTTAACTATGGCTACACCTTC.

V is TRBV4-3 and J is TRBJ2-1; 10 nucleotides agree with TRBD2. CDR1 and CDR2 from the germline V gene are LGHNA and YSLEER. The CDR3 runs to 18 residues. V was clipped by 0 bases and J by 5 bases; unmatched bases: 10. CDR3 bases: TGCGCCAGCAGCCAAGATCGGAGCGGGGGGGCTAGAAACAATGAGCAGTTCTTC. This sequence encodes CASSQDRSGGARNNEQFF.

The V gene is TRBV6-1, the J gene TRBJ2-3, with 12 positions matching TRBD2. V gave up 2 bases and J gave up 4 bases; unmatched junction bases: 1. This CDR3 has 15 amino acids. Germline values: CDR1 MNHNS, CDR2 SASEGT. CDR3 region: CASSELAGGPDTQYF. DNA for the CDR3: TGTGCCAGCAGTGAACTAGCGGGGGGGCCAGATACGCAGTATTTT.